Sequencing of this T cell receptor beta chain was carried out in a study of blood T cells in healthy people across ages. Study conclusions and caveats: Greater diversity and more naive CD4+ cells were seen in long-lived donors than in aged donors.

Primers used in a second PCR of roughly 7 to 11 cycles were a sample-barcoded 5' primer and a J-beta primer mix. Each cDNA molecule was tagged by a template-switch adaptor that had 12 random nucleotides. Via MiXCR, TCRdb re-called the 5' RACE reads, giving one row per CDR3 protein. The data contain 630,000 or so distinct CDR3 sequences, less than 35% of them singletons. The CDR3 is made up of 14 amino acids. Germline V gene data show CDR1 as DFQATT and CDR2 as SNEGSKA (reference sequence). V was cut by 5 bases and J by 2 bases, with 13 bases left in between. This clonotype showed up many times. Its antigen is currently unknown. Donors were systemically healthy Caucasian individuals from Russia aged 6 to 90 years. Researchers report isolating at least 6 million PBMCs per sample.

The receptor's source is a woman older than 75 in good health. Input material: blood. The V call is TRBV20-1, the J call TRBJ2-1, with a possible D match to TRBD2 (6 bases). CDR3 sequence: CSAPTRLTYNEQFF. The CDR3 nucleotides read TGCAGTGCTCCGACTAGGTTGACCTACAATGAGCAGTTCTTC.